Presented here are 19 T cell receptor beta chains from one specimen sequenced in a study of early T cells in non-severe SARS-CoV-2 infection. TCRdb recomputed calls from the 5' RACE reads with MiXCR, one row per CDR3 protein. This table has more than 15,000 distinct CDR3 sequences, roughly 5.4% appearing once. Sequenced here: whole blood, sampled at baseline. Receptors were obtained from an adult who was a healthcare worker with PCR-confirmed SARS-CoV-2 infection or an uninfected control (not recorded which).

This clonotype was detected ten times or more. The chain uses TRBV12-3 or TRBV12-4 and TRBJ1-1; no clear D. The CDR3 consists of 14 residues. The V end lost 2 bases, the J end lost 6 bases, and 13 bases lay between the germline ends. CDR3 DNA sequence: TGTGCCAGCAGTTTATACTTCGAGGGCCCTGAAGCTTTCTTT. This translates into CASSLYFEGPEAFF.

This clonotype was seen ten or more times. The CDR3 sequence: CASSGRGRGVSGGEKLFF. The CDR3 bases are TGTGCCAGCAGCGGAAGGGGGCGCGGAGTATCGGGTGGTGAAAAACTGTTTTTT. The J gene is TRBJ1-4, the V gene TRBV7-9; 7 bases are a match to TRBD1. Germline CDR1 SEHNR, CDR2 FQNEAQ (reference sequence). J lost 7 bases, V lost 5 bases, and 19 bases had no gene match. The CDR3 has 18 residues.

This clonotype was observed a handful of times. This chain joins TRBV29-1 and TRBJ2-1, with a tentative D call TRBD1 (6 bases). From germline, CDR1 is SQVTM and CDR2 ANQGSEA. The CDR3 has 15 amino acids. The germline V and J ends were trimmed by 3 bases and 15 bases, with 27 bases remaining between them. In nucleotides, the CDR3 is TGCAGCGTTGAGCGTACCGGGACACGGGACCCACGTCCGTTCTTC. Translation: CSVERTGTRDPRPFF.

At least ten counts were recorded for this clonotype. This chain connects TRBV7-8 to TRBJ1-2, with 9 bases matching TRBD1. Trimming removed 5 bases from V and 5 bases from J; junction bases left unmatched: 12. CDR3 length: 16 amino acids. The V gene's germline CDR1 is SGHVS and CDR2 FQNEAQ. This CDR3 is CASSGRRDRVNYGYTF. The CDR3 DNA reads TGTGCCAGCAGCGGTCGAAGGGACAGGGTCAATTATGGCTACACCTTC.

This clonotype was seen ten or more times. The chain links TRBV12-3 or TRBV12-4 to TRBJ2-5; D is possibly TRBD2 (8 bases). V lost 3 bases and J lost 3, with 17 bases in between. The CDR3 has 16 residues. As DNA, the CDR3 is TGTGCCAGCAGTTTGAGCCGGGGGGGGACAGAAGAGACCCAGTACTTC. It translates to CASSLSRGGTEETQYF.

This clonotype was picked up many times. The V gene is TRBV7-2, the J gene TRBJ2-3; TRBD1 matches 7 bases. J was trimmed by 2 bases and V by 5 bases; bases with no gene match: 4. Germline loops: CDR1 SGHTA, CDR2 FQGNSA. This CDR3 has 14 amino acids. CDR3 sequence: CASSRQGTTDTQYF. In DNA, the CDR3 is TGTGCCAGCAGCCGACAGGGCACCACAGATACGCAGTATTTT.

The chain couples TRBV7-6 to TRBJ1-2, with unresolved D. This CDR3 spans 14 amino acids. Germline CDR1 is SGHVS and CDR2 is FNYEAQ. V shed 1 base and J shed 4 bases, with 10 bases lying between them. Here the CDR3 reads CASSLDPGSYGYTF. For the CDR3, the DNA is TGTGCCAGCAGCTTAGATCCAGGATCCTATGGCTACACCTTC.

In its sample, this clonotype was seen many times. The chain links TRBV20-1 to TRBJ1-5; D is possibly TRBD1 (5 bases). The germline V and J ends were trimmed by 1 base and 3 bases, with 13 bases remaining between them. This CDR3 is 15 amino acids long. Germline V gene data show CDR1 as DFQATT and CDR2 as SNEGSKA (reference sequence). CDR3 sequence reads: CSARATSGINQPQHF. CDR3 sequence (DNA): TGCAGTGCTAGAGCTACCTCAGGGATCAATCAGCCCCAGCATTTT.

This clonotype has ten or more counts. The chain employs TRBV30 and TRBJ1-5, with TRBD1 identical over 9 bases. CDR3 length equals 12 residues. With 5 bases clipped from V and 4 bases from J, the junction kept 0 bases outside the gene matches. Germline V CDR1 and CDR2: GTSNPN, SVGIG (reference sequence). The CDR3 spells CAWGTGNQPQHF. In DNA form, the CDR3 reads TGTGCCTGGGGGACAGGGAATCAGCCCCAGCATTTT.

This clonotype was recorded many times. The genes are TRBV7-6 and TRBJ2-3, with TRBD2 matching over 14 bases. CDR1 SGHVS and CDR2 FNYEAQ come from the germline V gene. J was trimmed by 4 bases and V by 5 bases; bases with no gene match: 5. This CDR3 contains 16 residues. As DNA, the CDR3 is TGTGCCAGCAGCCCCCGGACTAGCGGGGGGTCAGATACGCAGTATTTT. As protein: CASSPRTSGGSDTQYF. Based on the CDR3 plus reference TRBV7-6 and TRBJ2-3, the full variable domain is GAGVSQSPRYKVTKRGQDVALRCDPISGHVSLYWYRQALGQGPEFLTYFNYEAQQDKSGLPNDRFSAERPEGSISTLTIQRTEQRDSAMYRCASSPRTSGGSDTQYFGPGTRLTVL.

This clonotype was seen ten or more times. The chain combines TRBV20-1 with TRBJ2-3, with TRBD2 matching 8 bases. In germline, CDR1 is DFQATT, CDR2 SNEGSKA (reference sequence). The CDR3 consists of 15 residues. Germline trimming cut 4 bases from V and 0 bases from J; bases unmatched to any gene: 6. The DNA for the CDR3 is TGCAGTGCTATCTCCGGGGGGGCTAGCACAGATACGCAGTATTTT. Translation: CSAISGGASTDTQYF.

Many counts were recorded for this clonotype. V gene TRBV5-6 combines with J gene TRBJ2-1; D is perhaps TRBD2 (6 bases). CDR1 is SGHDT, CDR2 YYEEEE, per germline. The CDR3 loop spans 15 amino acids. V gave up 4 bases and J gave up 2 bases, with 13 bases separating them. The CDR3 DNA sequence: TGTGCCAGCAGCGTGCGAGGGACTGCCTACAATGAGCAGTTCTTC. It translates to CASSVRGTAYNEQFF.

This clonotype was recorded at least ten times. The rearrangement links TRBV10-2 to TRBJ1-5; 7 bases are shared with TRBD1. In germline, CDR1 is WSHSY, CDR2 SAAADI. V dropped 6 bases and J dropped 3; count of bases not matched to a gene: 5. The CDR3 spans 14 residues. The CDR3 DNA reads as TGCGCCAGCAGGGAAACAGGGGACAATCAGCCCCAGCATTTT. The encoded protein is CASRETGDNQPQHF.

The table lists this clonotype with many counts. This sequence joins TRBV5-5 and TRBJ1-4; TRBD1 aligns across 7 bases. The CDR3 totals 17 residues. The V gene's germline CDR1 is SGHKS and CDR2 YYEKEE (reference sequence). V was pared by 6 bases and J by 0 bases, with 11 bases of the junction left unmatched. The chain's CDR3 is CASTLWGQSATNEKLFF. For the CDR3, the DNA is TGTGCCAGCACCCTATGGGGACAGTCTGCAACTAATGAAAAACTGTTTTTT.

This clonotype was recorded many times. CDR3 bases: TGTGCCAGTAGTATTTATGGGATGAACACTGAAGCTTTCTTT. Translated, it gives CASSIYGMNTEAFF. The chain employs TRBV19 and TRBJ1-1; D unclear. Germline CDR1 is LNHDA and CDR2 is SQIVND (reference sequence). V gave up 3 bases and J gave up 0 bases, with 8 bases separating them. This CDR3 comprises 14 residues. The complete variable domain, with remaining parts taken from reference TRBV19 and TRBJ1-1, reads DGGITQSPKYLFRKEGQNVTLSCEQNLNHDAMYWYRQDPGQGLRLIYYSQIVNDFQKGDIAEGYSVSREKKESFPLTVTSAQKNPTAFYLCASSIYGMNTEAFFGQGTRLTVV.

This clonotype is termed medium-sized. This chain connects TRBV6-6 to TRBJ1-1; a possible D gene is TRBD1 (5 bases). V was pared by 11 bases and J by 5 bases, with 9 bases between. Looked up from germline, CDR1 is MNHNY and CDR2 is SVGAGI (reference sequence). This CDR3 region has 10 residues. The CDR3 region has the DNA TGTGCCTCGGGGGGGACTGAAGCTTTCTTT. Protein product: CASGGTEAFF.

At least ten counts were recorded for this clonotype. The chain is built from TRBV11-2 and TRBJ1-4; no definite D call. Germline-derived CDR1 and CDR2 are SGHAT and FQNNGV. The ends were cut back, 3 bases at V and 8 bases at J, with 13 bases in the middle. This CDR3 comprises 14 residues. The CDR3 protein is CASSFGKGFEKLFF. CDR3 nucleotide sequence: TGTGCCAGCAGCTTCGGGAAAGGCTTCGAAAAACTGTTTTTT.

This clonotype was recorded at least ten times. V gene TRBV28 combines with J gene TRBJ1-2; D is unclear. The CDR3 sequence is 11 residues long. V was clipped by 5 bases and J by 5 bases, with 6 bases between them. In germline, CDR1 is MDHEN, CDR2 SYDVKM. The CDR3 loop reads CASSLYYGYTF. DNA for the CDR3: TGTGCCAGCAGTCTATATTATGGCTACACCTTC.

J is TRBJ2-1 and V is TRBV6-2 or TRBV6-3, with 7 nucleotides matching TRBD2. The J segment lost 8 bases and the V segment lost 2 bases, leaving 15 bases of the junction unmatched. This CDR3 contains 17 residues. From germline, CDR1 is MNHEY and CDR2 SVGEGT. The CDR3 here is CASSYLPRAGKIDEQFF. The CDR3 DNA follows: TGTGCCAGCAGTTACCTCCCGCGAGCGGGGAAGATCGATGAGCAGTTCTTC.